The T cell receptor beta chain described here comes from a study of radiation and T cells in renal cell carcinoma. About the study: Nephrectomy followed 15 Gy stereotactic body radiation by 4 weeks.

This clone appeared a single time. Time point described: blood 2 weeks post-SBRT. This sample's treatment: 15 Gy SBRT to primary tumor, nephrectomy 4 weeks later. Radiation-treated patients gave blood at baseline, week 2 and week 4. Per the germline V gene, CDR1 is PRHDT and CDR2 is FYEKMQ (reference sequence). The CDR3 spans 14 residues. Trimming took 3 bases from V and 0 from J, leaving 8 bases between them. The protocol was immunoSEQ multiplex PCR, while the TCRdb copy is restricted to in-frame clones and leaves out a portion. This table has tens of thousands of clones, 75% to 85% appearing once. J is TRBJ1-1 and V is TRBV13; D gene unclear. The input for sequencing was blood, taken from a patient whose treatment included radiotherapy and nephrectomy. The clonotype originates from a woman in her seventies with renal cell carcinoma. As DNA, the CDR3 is TGTGCCAGCAGCTTTGGGCGGTTGAACACTGAAGCTTTCTTT. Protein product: CASSFGRLNTEAFF.